One T cell receptor beta chain is described in this entry. The target antigen is unknown. This CDR3 is 16 amino acids long. The germline V and J ends were trimmed by 5 bases and 2 bases, with 18 bases remaining between them. CDR1 and CDR2 from the germline V gene are SEHNR and FQNEAQ (reference sequence). This sample is part of a study of graft-versus-host responses after intestinal transplantation. Study at large: Induction with anti-thymocyte globulin, then tacrolimus and steroids for about 3 years, was given to all recipients. Overall study results and limits: Individuals carrying graft-donor T cell macrochimerism showed high graft-versus-host to host-versus-graft clonal ratios in allografts.

Assay: immunoSEQ multiplex PCR; the TCRdb copy retains only in-frame clones and omits some. The sample holds about 93,000 clones, about 93% seen once. V is TRBV7-9 and J is TRBJ1-2, with D uncertain. This sample comprised unstimulated CD8+ T cells sorted from spleen or lymph node cells, obtained before intestinal transplant. This sequence originates from a human donor who received an intestinal transplant. The CDR3 is CASSPPRSGTNYGYTF. DNA of the CDR3: TGTGCCAGCAGCCCCCCCCGATCAGGAACCAACTATGGCTACACCTTC. The entire variable domain, with the rest obtained from reference TRBV7-9 and TRBJ1-2, is as follows: DTGVSQNPRHKITKRGQNVTFRCDPISEHNRLYWYRQTLGQGPEFLTYFQNEAQLEKSRLLSDRFSAERPKGSFSTLEIQRTEQGDSAMYLCASSPPRSGTNYGYTFGSGTRLTVV.